The 10 T cell receptor beta chains below were found in one sample sequenced in a study of PD-L1 blockade in urothelial cancer (dated by TCRdb to about 2017). Library prep was done by the immunoSEQ multiplex PCR assay. This immuneACCESS table, as held by TCRdb, lists in-frame sequences with V and J called but not all clones. Of the missing ones, under half trace to an unresolved V gene in checked studies; the others have no known cause. In all, the sample holds 75,000 to 90,000 clones, and about 80% of those were seen once. The biggest ten clones account for more than 8% of the sample. The input for sequencing was PBMCs, taken around atezolizumab (anti-PD-L1) treatment. The receptors come from a man aged 70-80 years with urothelial cancer.

The CDR3 nucleotides are TGTGCCAGCAGCCAGAGGCGGGGGGAGGTGACCCAGTACTTC. Encoded protein: CASSQRRGEVTQYF. The chain carries TRBV7-2 and TRBJ2-5; 8 positions agree with TRBD2. CDR1 SGHTA and CDR2 FQGNSA come from the germline V gene. The trim removed 5 bases at V and 7 bases at J, leaving 9 bases unmatched. This CDR3 is built from 14 residues.

This chain connects TRBV11-2 to TRBJ1-3; no firm D call. The CDR3 covers 15 residues. The germline V gene has CDR1 SGHAT and CDR2 FQNNGV. The germline V and J ends were trimmed by 0 bases and 2 bases, with 8 bases remaining between them. CDR3 sequence reads: CASSLDGAAGNTIYF. The CDR3 nucleotides read TGTGCCAGCAGCTTAGATGGAGCCGCTGGAAACACCATATATTTT. Supplemented by reference TRBV11-2 and TRBJ1-3, the full variable domain reads EAGVAQSPRYKIIEKRQSVAFWCNPISGHATLYWYQQILGQGPKLLIQFQNNGVVDDSQLPKDRFSAERLKGVDSTLKIQPAKLEDSAVYLCASSLDGAAGNTIYFGEGSWLTVV.

J is TRBJ1-2 and V is TRBV9; TRBD1 is a possible D gene (5 bases). The V gene lost 0 bases and the J gene lost 7 bases, with 19 bases spanning the gap. Germline CDR1 SGDLS, CDR2 YYNGEE. The CDR3 consists of 16 residues. The CDR3 sequence is CASSVEGPGRVGGYTF. In DNA form, the CDR3 reads TGTGCCAGCAGCGTAGAAGGTCCGGGCAGGGTGGGTGGCTACACCTTC.

The chain employs TRBV5-1 and TRBJ2-1, with TRBD2 matching 12 bases. The CDR3 has 16 amino acids. The germline gives CDR1 SGHRS, CDR2 YFSETQ. Trimming at V came to 2 bases and at J to 9 bases, leaving 9 bases not matched to a gene. The CDR3 sequence is CASSLETSGGGGEQFF. Written as DNA, the CDR3 is TGCGCCAGCAGCTTAGAGACTAGCGGGGGTGGTGGTGAGCAGTTCTTC.

This clone has at least ten counts. The chain employs TRBV4-3 and TRBJ2-3, with 10 nucleotides matching TRBD2. The CDR3 extends over 16 amino acids. With 0 bases clipped from V and 4 bases from J, the junction kept 4 bases outside the gene matches. CDR1 LGHNA and CDR2 YSLEER come from the germline V gene. This CDR3 is CASSQDKAGGPDTQYF. As DNA, the CDR3 is TGCGCCAGCAGCCAAGACAAAGCGGGAGGGCCAGATACGCAGTATTTT.

The V and J genes are TRBV19 and TRBJ1-4; D possibly corresponds to TRBD1 (6 bases). Germline-derived CDR1 and CDR2 are LNHDA and SQIVND (reference sequence). With 1 base removed from V and 2 bases from J, the gap between germline ends came to 8 bases. The CDR3 is made up of 15 amino acids. The CDR3 nucleotides read TGTGCCAGTAGTATAGGTGACAGGACTAATGAAAAACTGTTTTTT. Translating it yields CASSIGDRTNEKLFF. Full variable domain (outside the CDR3, taken from reference TRBV19 and TRBJ1-4): DGGITQSPKYLFRKEGQNVTLSCEQNLNHDAMYWYRQDPGQGLRLIYYSQIVNDFQKGDIAEGYSVSREKKESFPLTVTSAQKNPTAFYLCASSIGDRTNEKLFFGSGTQLSVL.

The V call is TRBV29-1, the J call TRBJ2-3; 11 bases are shared with TRBD1. The V segment lost 1 base and the J segment 1 base; nucleotides outside the gene matches: 1. Germline V gene lookup returns CDR1 SQVTM and CDR2 ANQGSEA. The CDR3 consists of 15 residues. The CDR3 here is CSVEGTGGGTDTQYF. The DNA of the CDR3 is TGCAGCGTTGAAGGGACAGGGGGCGGCACAGATACGCAGTATTTT.

This chain joins TRBV30 and TRBJ1-3; D uncertain. Trimming left V 4 bases short and J 0 bases short, with 7 bases between. Germline V gene data show CDR1 as GTSNPN and CDR2 as SVGIG (reference sequence). There are 13 residues in the CDR3. CDR3 bases: TGTGCCTGGAACAGAGACTCTGGAAACACCATATATTTT. This translates into CAWNRDSGNTIYF.

The rearrangement joins TRBV5-1 to TRBJ2-1, with 12 bases fitting TRBD2. In germline, CDR1 is SGHRS, CDR2 YFSETQ. V trimming: 4 bases; J trimming: 8 bases; junction bases outside the gene matches: 16. The CDR3 consists of 18 residues. The CDR3 DNA is TGCGCCAGCAGCCTACCGCCGACTAGCGGGAGCCCCGCGGATGAGCAGTTCTTC. Protein product: CASSLPPTSGSPADEQFF.

V usage is TRBV2 and J usage is TRBJ1-3; no firm D call. The V end was cut by 9 bases, the J end by 0 bases, with 9 bases between. Per the germline V gene, CDR1 is SNHLY and CDR2 is FYNNEI. This CDR3 comprises 13 residues. The CDR3 bases are TGTGCCAGTACACAAGACTCTGGAAACACCATATATTTT. This sequence encodes CASTQDSGNTIYF.